This paragraph reports one TCR beta chain. Living in about two dozen US areas, the participants were between about 18 and 100 years of age. This record comes from a study of blood T cell repertoires in COVID-19. Background on the study: Cohort 3 recovery required two negative PCRs, clearance, or symptom resolution.

V was clipped by 0 bases and J by 1 base, with 7 bases between them. Germline V gene data show CDR1 as SGHRS and CDR2 as YFSETQ. The CDR3 sequence is 14 residues long. Measured with immunoSEQ multiplex PCR; TCRdb has only the in-frame clones, and not every one. The sample carries 350,000 to 400,000 clones, around 87% recorded once. The sequence was collected from a man between 35 and 55 years old in a cohort exposed to, infected with or recovered from COVID-19 (not recorded which). Sequenced: PBMCs or T cells enriched from blood (not recorded which). V gene TRBV5-1 combines with J gene TRBJ1-1; D uncertain. CDR3 DNA: TGCGCCAGCAGCTTGGAGCGAGGGAACACTGAAGCTTTCTTT. This gives the protein CASSLERGNTEAFF.